The 18 T cell receptor beta chains listed next were all sequenced from one sample in a study of T cells after yellow fever vaccination. TCRdb reprocessed the 5' RACE reads with MiXCR, giving one entry per CDR3 protein. Counted here are some 130,000 distinct CDR3 sequences, 5% to 8% occurring once; the ten biggest clones make up approximately 0.61%. Sequenced here: CD4+ T cells sorted from PBMCs, sampled 10 days after the yellow fever booster vaccination. These receptors were taken from a man aged 30-40 years who received the YFV17D yellow fever vaccine.

This clonotype has at least ten counts. The rearrangement uses TRBV29-1 and TRBJ2-7; 9 bases map to TRBD1. The CDR3 contains 14 residues. The trim removed 2 bases at V and 2 bases at J, leaving 4 bases unmatched. Germline CDR1 is SQVTM and CDR2 is ANQGSEA. In DNA, the CDR3 is TGCAGCGTTGAACAGGACAGGGGTCCCTACGAGCAGTACTTC. Translated, it gives CSVEQDRGPYEQYF.

A note on this clonotype: Possible read error: a much larger clone is one base away. The chain links TRBV3-1 to TRBJ2-3; D possibly matches TRBD1 or TRBD2 (5 bases each). The CDR3 covers 13 residues. Germline assignment: CDR1 LGHDT and CDR2 YNNKEL (reference sequence). Deletions cut 8 bases from V and 6 bases from J, with 15 bases between. The CDR3 coding sequence is TGTGCCAGCTGCTTGGGACCTCCTGATACGCAGTATTTT. Its protein is CASCLGPPDTQYF.

This clonotype was counted many times. The chain combines TRBV5-5 with TRBJ2-7; D remains ambiguous. This CDR3 comprises 11 residues. Trimming took 6 bases from V and 3 from J, leaving 7 bases between them. Per germline, CDR1 SGHKS and CDR2 YYEKEE (reference sequence). The CDR3 DNA reads as TGTGCCAGCAAAGGGATCTACGAGCAGTACTTC. Protein: CASKGIYEQYF.

In its sample, this clonotype was seen many times. The CDR3 DNA is TGCAGTGCTCATAGCTCCTACAATGAGCAGTTCTTC. Its translation: CSAHSSYNEQFF. J is TRBJ2-1 and V is TRBV20-1; no clear D. Trimming pared 5 bases from V and 0 bases from J, leaving 5 bases between. The length of the CDR3 is 12 residues. Germline lookup yields CDR1 DFQATT and CDR2 SNEGSKA (reference sequence).

At least ten counts were recorded for this clonotype. Written as DNA, the CDR3 is TGTGCCAGCAGCCGAAATGAAAAACTGTTTTTT. Residues: CASSRNEKLFF. This chain joins TRBV12-3 or TRBV12-4 and TRBJ1-4; D not resolved. V lost 6 bases and J 5 bases, leaving 4 bases between the germline ends. The CDR3 sequence is 11 residues long.

Comments on this clonotype: A much larger clonotype is one base distant, so this may be a read error. The chain uses TRBV20-1 and TRBJ2-1, with D tentatively TRBD1 (7 bases). Germline V CDR1 and CDR2: DFQATT, SNEGSKA (reference sequence). Trimming shortened V by 4 bases and J by 10 bases, and 20 bases separated the two germline ends. The CDR3 sequence is 14 residues long. CDR3 in DNA: TGCAGTGCTATAGAGGACAGGCTTGGAGGGGAGCAGTTCTTC. This sequence encodes CSAIEDRLGGEQFF.

This clonotype was recorded at least ten times. The chain has TRBV29-1 and TRBJ2-4; D is unclear. Trimming left V 7 bases short and J 9 bases short, with 19 bases between. The germline V gene has CDR1 SQVTM and CDR2 ANQGSEA. The CDR3 is 13 amino acids. CDR3 sequence: CSARTVGPAIQYF. The CDR3, as DNA: TGCAGCGCCCGAACCGTGGGTCCGGCCATTCAGTACTTC.

This clonotype has ten or more counts. The rearrangement uses TRBV18 and TRBJ1-1, with no clear D. The CDR3 runs 13 residues. V lost 4 bases, J lost 11 bases, and 17 bases lay in between. Germline V gene sequence: CDR1 KGHSH, CDR2 LQKENI. Here the CDR3 DNA reads TGTGCCAGCTCACTGACGGCGCGGGTTGATGCTTTCTTT. As protein: CASSLTARVDAFF.

This clonotype was seen repeatedly, ten times or more. This chain uses TRBV18 with TRBJ1-1; TRBD1 matches 7 bases. There are 15 residues in the CDR3. V trimming: 1 base; J trimming: 0 bases; junction bases outside the gene matches: 2. Germline V gene data show CDR1 as KGHSH and CDR2 as LQKENI. The CDR3 sequence: CASSPRTGMNTEAFF. In nucleotides, the CDR3 is TGTGCCAGCTCACCACGGACAGGAATGAACACTGAAGCTTTCTTT.

This clonotype was observed a few times. The rearrangement links TRBV6-1 to TRBJ2-1; the D gene is possibly TRBD2 (7 bases). The CDR3 is 14 amino acids. Trimming pared 6 bases from V and 2 bases from J, leaving 11 bases between. Germline V gene data show CDR1 as MNHNS and CDR2 as SASEGT. The DNA for the CDR3 is TGTGCCAGCAGCGGGGGGCGCGCCTACAATGAGCAGTTCTTC. Translation gives CASSGGRAYNEQFF.

This clonotype was found many times. The rearrangement links TRBV24-1 to TRBJ2-5; 8 bases match TRBD1. Looked up from germline, CDR1 is KGHDR and CDR2 is SFDVKD. This CDR3 comprises 15 residues. Trimming removed 3 bases from V and 5 bases from J; junction bases left unmatched: 7. CDR3 residues: CATSDLGQGLETQYF. CDR3 bases: TGTGCCACCAGTGATCTCGGACAGGGCCTGGAGACCCAGTACTTC.

This clonotype was recorded at least ten times. The chain joins TRBV6-2 or TRBV6-3 to TRBJ2-5, with 7 bases identical to TRBD2. The CDR3 length is 14 residues. J was trimmed by 0 bases and V by 10 bases; bases with no gene match: 8. Looked up from germline, CDR1 is MNHEY and CDR2 is SVGEGT. The CDR3 protein is CAIGGAGNQETQYF. The CDR3 DNA is TGTGCCATCGGGGGAGCGGGAAACCAAGAGACCCAGTACTTC.

The CDR3 sequence is CSATSSRDPSADTQYF. CDR3 DNA: TGCAGTGCCACTTCCAGCCGGGACCCGTCCGCAGATACGCAGTATTTT. This chain connects TRBV20-1 to TRBJ2-3; tentatively, D is TRBD1 or TRBD2 (5 bases each). Per germline, CDR1 DFQATT and CDR2 SNEGSKA (reference sequence). The germline V and J ends were trimmed by 6 bases and 4 bases, with 23 bases remaining between them. The CDR3 is 16 amino acids.

In its sample, this clonotype was seen a few times. This rearrangement joins TRBV5-1 to TRBJ2-5, with D perhaps TRBD1 (6 bases). V lost 0 bases and J lost 5, with 14 bases in between. Germline CDR1 and CDR2: SGHRS and YFSETQ. This CDR3 contains 15 residues. The CDR3 nucleotides are TGCGCCAGCAGCTTGGGACAGGTCGGGGCGGAGACCCAGTACTTC. Amino acid sequence: CASSLGQVGAETQYF.

This clonotype showed up many times. The J gene is TRBJ2-1, the V gene TRBV20-1, with D tentatively TRBD2 (5 bases). Trimming cost V 1 base and J 7 bases, with 14 bases left between them. CDR1 DFQATT and CDR2 SNEGSKA come from the germline V gene (reference sequence). The CDR3 has 14 residues. For the CDR3, the DNA is TGCAGTGCTAGAGGAATGGGGAGTATAAATGAGCAGTTCTTC. Translation gives CSARGMGSINEQFF.

This chain connects TRBV15 to TRBJ2-7; 9 bases are shared with TRBD2. J was trimmed by 4 bases and V by 4 bases; bases with no gene match: 11. This CDR3 is 16 amino acids long. The germline CDR1 and CDR2 sequences are LNHNV and YYDKDF (reference sequence). For the CDR3, the DNA is TGTGCCACCAGCATCCTTAGCGGGAGCAAACCGTACGAGCAGTACTTC. This sequence encodes CATSILSGSKPYEQYF.

This clonotype was observed at least ten times. This rearrangement joins TRBV12-3 or TRBV12-4 to TRBJ2-2, with D perhaps matching TRBD2 (6 bases). V dropped 5 bases and J dropped 5 bases, with 21 bases sitting between them. This CDR3 is built from 17 residues. CDR3 DNA sequence: TGTGCCAGCAGTGCTGGGATGGGAGCGGGTCGGACCGGGGAGCTGTTTTTT. This gives the protein CASSAGMGAGRTGELFF.

Only a few counts were recorded for this clonotype. This sequence joins TRBV7-2 and TRBJ2-7; 9 bases line up with TRBD2. CDR1 is SGHTA, CDR2 FQGNSA, per germline. This CDR3 contains 18 residues. With 3 bases clipped from V and 3 bases from J, the junction kept 15 bases outside the gene matches. CDR3 DNA: TGTGCCAGCAGCTTTCCTCGGCATGGTAGCGGGAGAAGCTACGAGCAGTACTTC. Its protein is CASSFPRHGSGRSYEQYF.